These 25 T cell receptor beta chains were all obtained from the same sample, sequenced in a study of early T cells in non-severe SARS-CoV-2 infection. MiXCR, applied by TCRdb to the 5' RACE reads, yields one record per CDR3 protein. The sample has about 64,000 distinct CDR3 sequences, over 4% seen once. The sequencing sample was made of whole blood. The receptors derive from an adult who was a healthcare worker with PCR-confirmed SARS-CoV-2 infection or an uninfected control (not recorded which).

This clonotype turned up a few times. V is TRBV29-1 and J is TRBJ1-1; 10 nucleotides match TRBD1. Germline trimming cut 7 bases from V and 3 bases from J; bases unmatched to any gene: 2. Germline V CDR1 and CDR2: SQVTM, ANQGSEA. This CDR3 has 12 amino acids. CDR3 in amino acids: CSGGTGDTEAFF. As DNA, the CDR3 is TGCAGCGGAGGGACAGGGGACACTGAAGCTTTCTTT.

A few counts support this clonotype. This chain links TRBV12-3 or TRBV12-4 with TRBJ2-3; D uncertain. V lost 5 bases, J lost 7 bases, and 10 bases lay in between. CDR3 length: 12 amino acids. CDR3: CASSGMPHTQYF. The DNA for the CDR3 is TGTGCCAGCAGTGGCATGCCTCATACGCAGTATTTT.

This clonotype was seen repeatedly, ten times or more. The chain combines TRBV29-1 with TRBJ2-1; 8 bases are shared with TRBD2. V was pared by 7 bases and J by 3 bases, with 8 bases of the junction left unmatched. The CDR3 has 14 residues. Germline V gene sequence: CDR1 SQVTM, CDR2 ANQGSEA. The CDR3 reads CSASTSGGYNEQFF. The CDR3 coding sequence is TGCAGCGCCTCCACCAGCGGGGGCTACAATGAGCAGTTCTTC.

In its sample, this clonotype was seen a few times. This chain connects TRBV12-3 or TRBV12-4 to TRBJ1-1; D is ambiguous. The CDR3 sequence is 15 residues long. The ends were cut back, 6 bases at V and 0 bases at J, with 14 bases in the middle. The CDR3, as DNA: TGTGCCAGCAGCCCGGACGGAGACTTGAACACTGAAGCTTTCTTT. It specifies CASSPDGDLNTEAFF.

V is TRBV5-8 and J is TRBJ2-4; no firm D call. Looked up from germline, CDR1 is SGHTS and CDR2 is YDEGEE. Trimming pared 3 bases from V and 1 base from J, leaving 8 bases between. This CDR3 spans 14 amino acids. CDR3 bases: TGTGCCAGCAGCTCCCCCCCGGCCAAAAACATTCAGTACTTC. Translating it yields CASSSPPAKNIQYF.

This clonotype has ten or more counts. This rearrangement joins TRBV19 to TRBJ1-5, with D possibly TRBD1 on 6 matching bases. Deletions cut 2 bases from V and 3 bases from J, with 14 bases between. CDR3 length: 16 amino acids. From germline, CDR1 is LNHDA and CDR2 SQIVND (reference sequence). The CDR3 nucleotides are TGTGCCAGTAGTATATTGCGGGGGGGCACCAATCAGCCCCAGCATTTT. Its protein is CASSILRGGTNQPQHF.

This clonotype was detected many times. This chain joins TRBV29-1 and TRBJ2-7; TRBD2 aligns across 14 bases. V lost 6 bases, J lost 7 bases, and 5 bases stayed unmatched. CDR1 SQVTM and CDR2 ANQGSEA come from the germline V gene. The CDR3 is made up of 13 amino acids. CDR3 residues: CSVGTSGRGEQYF. In DNA form, the CDR3 reads TGCAGCGTCGGGACTAGCGGGAGAGGTGAGCAGTACTTC.

This clonotype came up a few times. J is TRBJ2-7 and V is TRBV13; 7 bases map to TRBD1. Germline CDR1 reads PRHDT; CDR2 reads FYEKMQ (reference sequence). CDR3 length: 14 residues. Trimming at V came to 2 bases and at J to 2 bases, leaving 3 bases not matched to a gene. The chain's CDR3 is CASSLRQGAYEQYF. CDR3 sequence (DNA): TGTGCCAGCAGCTTACGGCAGGGGGCCTACGAGCAGTACTTC.

This clonotype appeared many times. This chain joins TRBV27 and TRBJ2-2, with TRBD2 identical over 12 bases. Per germline, CDR1 MNHEY and CDR2 SMNVEV (reference sequence). V lost 9 bases to trimming and J lost 7 bases; unmatched junction nucleotides: 15. The CDR3 is 17 residues long. CDR3 DNA: TGTGCCAGTGGGGCTAGCGGGGGGGCCTTTAGTAACGGGGAGCTGTTTTTT. Protein product: CASGASGGAFSNGELFF.

This clonotype has ten or more counts. The genes are TRBV25-1 and TRBJ1-2; D might be TRBD1 (5 bases). Trimming took off 3 bases at V and 3 bases at J, with 11 bases between the two ends. The CDR3 is made up of 14 amino acids. Germline assignment: CDR1 MGHDK and CDR2 SYGVNS. In nucleotides, the CDR3 is TGTGCCAGCAGTGACACTGACAGTTACTATGGCTACACCTTC. Amino acid sequence: CASSDTDSYYGYTF.

This clonotype has a count of ten or more. This chain connects TRBV3-1 to TRBJ2-5, with TRBD2 as a possible D gene (5 bases). Trimming shortened V by 4 bases and J by 1 base, and 13 bases separated the two germline ends. The CDR3 is 15 residues long. Germline V lookup: CDR1 LGHDT, CDR2 YNNKEL (reference sequence). The CDR3 region has the DNA TGTGCCAGCAGCCGAGCTACTAGGGTCCAAGAGACCCAGTACTTC. Amino acids: CASSRATRVQETQYF.

This clonotype has at least ten counts. The chain couples TRBV7-3 to TRBJ1-3; D unclear. This CDR3 is 13 amino acids long. Trimming shortened V by 2 bases and J by 4 bases, and 6 bases separated the two germline ends. CDR1 and CDR2 from the germline V gene are SGHTA and FQGTGA. The CDR3 DNA reads TGTGCCAGCAGCTTATTGGGAGGAAACACCATATATTTT. Its protein is CASSLLGGNTIYF.

This clonotype was picked up a small number of times. The chain carries TRBV4-1 and TRBJ1-1; D is possibly TRBD1 (5 bases). V dropped 1 base and J dropped 0 bases, with 6 bases sitting between them. CDR1 is MGHRA and CDR2 is YSYEKL in the germline V gene. The CDR3 runs 14 residues. The CDR3 nucleotides read TGCGCCAGCAGCCAAGGGGACTTGAACACTGAAGCTTTCTTT. This translates into CASSQGDLNTEAFF.

This clonotype occurred a few times. The chain joins TRBV6-2 or TRBV6-3 to TRBJ2-1; D is undetermined. The CDR3 runs 14 residues. The V and J ends lost 6 bases and 7 bases respectively, with 16 bases between them. In germline, CDR1 is MNHEY, CDR2 SVGEGT. The CDR3, as DNA: TGTGCCAGCAGAGTGGCGGCCCGTGAAAATGAGCAGTTCTTC. Translation gives CASRVAARENEQFF.

This chain links TRBV4-3 with TRBJ2-7; 7 bases align to TRBD1. The V and J ends lost 0 bases and 2 bases, in that order; junction bases with no gene match: 7. The CDR3 is 16 amino acids. The germline CDR1 and CDR2 sequences are LGHNA and YSLEER. DNA of the CDR3: TGCGCCAGCAGCCAAGATCAGGGCAGGGGGACCTACGAGCAGTACTTC. The encoded protein is CASSQDQGRGTYEQYF.

This clonotype was counted many times. The genes are TRBV20-1 and TRBJ1-6, with D unclear. V was clipped by 0 bases and J by 10 bases, with 7 bases between them. The CDR3 spans 12 residues. Germline V CDR1 and CDR2: DFQATT, SNEGSKA (reference sequence). The CDR3 bases are TGCAGTGCTAGAGAAGGGTCGTCACCCCTCCACTTT. Its translation is CSAREGSSPLHF.

The V and J genes are TRBV20-1 and TRBJ2-7, with 7 bases matching TRBD1. Germline CDR1 is DFQATT and CDR2 is SNEGSKA (reference sequence). V shed 0 bases and J 7 bases; nucleotides not matched to a gene: 12. This CDR3 is built from 15 residues. CDR3 bases: TGCAGTGCTAGAGATCGGGGACAGCTATTTGGGGAGCAGTACTTC. Amino acid sequence: CSARDRGQLFGEQYF.

This clonotype appeared a few times. The chain carries TRBV6-2 or TRBV6-3 and TRBJ1-5; D gene unclear. This CDR3 region has 13 residues. CDR1 MNHEY and CDR2 SVGEGT come from the germline V gene. V gave up 4 bases and J gave up 4 bases, with 8 bases separating them. CDR3 coding DNA: TGTGCCAGCAGTTTCGGTCAGAATCAGCCCCAGCATTTT. Its translation is CASSFGQNQPQHF.

This clonotype was detected many times. One end of the junction varies from germline; a read error may be responsible. The chain recombines TRBV20-1 with TRBJ2-7; 11 bases fit TRBD2. Per germline, CDR1 DFQATT and CDR2 SNEGSKA (reference sequence). The length of the CDR3 is 12 residues. The CDR3 DNA reads TGCAGTGCTATAGCGGGAGGGCTTATAAGGGACTTC. This sequence encodes CSAIAGGLIRDF.

This clonotype was recorded a few times. The rearrangement joins TRBV7-9 to TRBJ2-7, with TRBD1 identical over 7 bases. The CDR3 loop spans 14 amino acids. CDR1 and CDR2 (germline): SEHNR, FQNEAQ (reference sequence). V was clipped by 5 bases and J by 6 bases; unmatched bases: 10. CDR3 nucleotides: TGTGCCAGCAGCCATCCGGGACAGATCCGCGAGCAGTACTTC. Translated, it gives CASSHPGQIREQYF.

This clonotype was recorded many times. This chain links TRBV7-2 with TRBJ2-1; D gene uncertain. The CDR3 extends over 12 amino acids. V lost 3 bases and J lost 9, with 9 bases in between. Germline V lookup: CDR1 SGHTA, CDR2 FQGNSA. The CDR3: CASSFQAVEQFF. Written as DNA, the CDR3 is TGTGCCAGCAGCTTTCAGGCTGTTGAGCAGTTCTTC.

This clonotype was counted ten times or more. The V gene is TRBV7-2, the J gene TRBJ2-7; D is uncertain. This CDR3 has 12 amino acids. Germline loops: CDR1 SGHTA, CDR2 FQGNSA. V shed 2 bases and J shed 5 bases, with 7 bases lying between them. CDR3 DNA sequence: TGTGCCAGCAGCTTAAGTTTCAACGAGCAGTACTTC. This translates into CASSLSFNEQYF.

Ten or more counts support this clonotype. The J gene is TRBJ1-1, the V gene TRBV5-1; a possible D gene is TRBD1 (5 bases). The CDR3 runs to 15 residues. The V gene lost 0 bases and the J gene lost 1 base, with 10 bases spanning the gap. The germline V gene has CDR1 SGHRS and CDR2 YFSETQ. CDR3: CASSLAGPPNTEAFF. The CDR3 coding sequence is TGCGCCAGCAGCTTGGCAGGGCCCCCGAACACTGAAGCTTTCTTT.

This clonotype has a count of ten or more. The chain employs TRBV20-1 and TRBJ2-7; D call uncertain. Germline CDR1 is DFQATT and CDR2 is SNEGSKA (reference sequence). Deletions cut 3 bases from V and 2 bases from J, with 20 bases between. The CDR3 runs to 16 residues. The CDR3 DNA reads TGCAGTGCTAGGGGGATAGTAATAGGCAGGACCTACGAGCAGTACTTC. Its protein product is CSARGIVIGRTYEQYF.

This clonotype showed up many times. For the CDR3, the DNA is TGTGCCAGCAGCACCGCTGGGACGGAGACCCAGTACTTC. It is translated as CASSTAGTETQYF. The V gene is TRBV5-4, the J gene TRBJ2-5, with D possibly being TRBD1 or TRBD2 (5 bases each). This CDR3 comprises 13 residues. Trimming shortened V by 4 bases and J by 5 bases, and 12 bases separated the two germline ends. The germline gives CDR1 SGHNT, CDR2 YYREEE (reference sequence).